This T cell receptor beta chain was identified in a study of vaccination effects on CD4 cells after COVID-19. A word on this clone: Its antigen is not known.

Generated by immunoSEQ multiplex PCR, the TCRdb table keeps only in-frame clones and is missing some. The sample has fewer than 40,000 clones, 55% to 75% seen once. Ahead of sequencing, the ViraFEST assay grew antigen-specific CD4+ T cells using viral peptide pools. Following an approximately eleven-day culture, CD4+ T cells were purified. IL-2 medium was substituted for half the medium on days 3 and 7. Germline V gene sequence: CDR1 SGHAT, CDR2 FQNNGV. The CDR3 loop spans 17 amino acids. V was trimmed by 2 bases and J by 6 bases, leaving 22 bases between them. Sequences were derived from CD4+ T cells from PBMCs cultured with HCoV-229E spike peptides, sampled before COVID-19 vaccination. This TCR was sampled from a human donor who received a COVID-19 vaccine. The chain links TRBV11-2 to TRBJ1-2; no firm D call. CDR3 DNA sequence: TGTGCCAGCAGCTTACTTCCTTCGGCAGGTGCTAGGGATGGCTACACCTTC. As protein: CASSLLPSAGARDGYTF. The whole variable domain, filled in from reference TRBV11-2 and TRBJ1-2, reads EAGVAQSPRYKIIEKRQSVAFWCNPISGHATLYWYQQILGQGPKLLIQFQNNGVVDDSQLPKDRFSAERLKGVDSTLKIQPAKLEDSAVYLCASSLLPSAGARDGYTFGSGTRLTVV.